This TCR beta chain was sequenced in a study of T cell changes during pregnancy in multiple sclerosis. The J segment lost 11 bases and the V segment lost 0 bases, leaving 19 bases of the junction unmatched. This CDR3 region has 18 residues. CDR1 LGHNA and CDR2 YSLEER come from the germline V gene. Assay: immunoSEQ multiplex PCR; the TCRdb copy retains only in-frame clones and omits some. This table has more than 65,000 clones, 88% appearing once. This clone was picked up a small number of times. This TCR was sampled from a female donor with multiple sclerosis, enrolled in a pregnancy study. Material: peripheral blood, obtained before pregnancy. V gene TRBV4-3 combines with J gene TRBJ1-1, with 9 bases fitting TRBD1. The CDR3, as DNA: TGCGCCAGCAGCCAAGAGGGACAGGGATCGCCTAACAGATTGGGGGCTTTCTTT. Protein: CASSQEGQGSPNRLGAFF.